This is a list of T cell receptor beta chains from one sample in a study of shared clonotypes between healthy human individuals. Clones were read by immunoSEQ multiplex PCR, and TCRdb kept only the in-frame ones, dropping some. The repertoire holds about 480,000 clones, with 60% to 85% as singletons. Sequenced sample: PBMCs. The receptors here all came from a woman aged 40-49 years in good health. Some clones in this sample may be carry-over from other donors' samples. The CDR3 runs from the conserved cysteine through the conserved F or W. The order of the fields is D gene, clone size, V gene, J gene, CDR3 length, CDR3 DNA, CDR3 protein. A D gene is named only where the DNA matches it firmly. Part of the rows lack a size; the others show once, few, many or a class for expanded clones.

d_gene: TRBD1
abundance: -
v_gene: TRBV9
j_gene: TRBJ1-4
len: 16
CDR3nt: TGTGCCAGCAGCGTAGCGCTTCAGGGGGCAGGGGAAAAACTGTTTTTT
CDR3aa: CASSVALQGAGEKLFF

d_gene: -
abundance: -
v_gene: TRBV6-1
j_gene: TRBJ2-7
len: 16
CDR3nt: TGTGCCAGCAGTGAAAGGTCGGACTCTTACTCCTACGAGCAGTACTTC
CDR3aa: CASSERSDSYSYEQYF

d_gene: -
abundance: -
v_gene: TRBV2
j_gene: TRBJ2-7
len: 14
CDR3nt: TGTGCCAGCAGTGTGATGGGACGGATCTACGAGCAGTACTTC
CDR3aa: CASSVMGRIYEQYF

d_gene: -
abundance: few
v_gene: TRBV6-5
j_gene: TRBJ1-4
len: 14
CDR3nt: TGTGCCAGCAGCAGGGGATACGCTAATGAAAAACTGTTTTTT
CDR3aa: CASSRGYANEKLFF

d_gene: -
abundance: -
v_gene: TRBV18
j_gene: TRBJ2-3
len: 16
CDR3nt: TGTGCCAGCTCACCTTACATGTATACTAGCACAGATACGCAGTATTTT
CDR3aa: CASSPYMYTSTDTQYF

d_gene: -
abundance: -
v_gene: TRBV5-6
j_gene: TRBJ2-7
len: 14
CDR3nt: TGTGCCAGCAGCCTGGTTGGTAGCCACTACGAGCAGTACTTC
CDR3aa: CASSLVGSHYEQYF

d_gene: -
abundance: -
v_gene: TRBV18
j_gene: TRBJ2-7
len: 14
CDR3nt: TGTGCCAGCTCACCTCGGGACGGCTCCTACGAGCAGTACTTC
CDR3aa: CASSPRDGSYEQYF

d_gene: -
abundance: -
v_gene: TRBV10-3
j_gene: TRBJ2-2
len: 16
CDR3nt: TGTGCCATCAGTACCGGGACATCCCAGAACACCGGGGAGCTGTTTTTT
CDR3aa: CAISTGTSQNTGELFF

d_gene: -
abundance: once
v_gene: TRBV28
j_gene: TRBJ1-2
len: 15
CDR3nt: TGTGCCAGCAGTTTGGGTCCGGAACAGGGCTATGGCTACACCTTC
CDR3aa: CASSLGPEQGYGYTF

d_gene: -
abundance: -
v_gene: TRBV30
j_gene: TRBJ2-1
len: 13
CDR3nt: TGTGCCTGGACCGAAGACTTTTACAATGAGCAGTTCTTC
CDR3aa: CAWTEDFYNEQFF

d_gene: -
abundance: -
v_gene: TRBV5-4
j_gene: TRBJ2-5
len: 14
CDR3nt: TGTGCCAGCAGCTTGGGTCGACAGAAAGAGACCCAGTACTTC
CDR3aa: CASSLGRQKETQYF

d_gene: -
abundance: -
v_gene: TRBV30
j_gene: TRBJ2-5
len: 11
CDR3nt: TGTGCCTGGAGTGACCAAGAGACCCAGTACTTC
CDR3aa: CAWSDQETQYF

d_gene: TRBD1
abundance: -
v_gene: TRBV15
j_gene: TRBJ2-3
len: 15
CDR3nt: TGTGCCACCAGCAGGGCCACAGGGGGCGCAGATACGCAGTATTTT
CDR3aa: CATSRATGGADTQYF

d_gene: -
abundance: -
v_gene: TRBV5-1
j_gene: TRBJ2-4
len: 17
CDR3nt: TGCGCCAGCAGCTTGGCCAAGGGGGTTGGTCCCAAAAACATTCAGTACTTC
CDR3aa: CASSLAKGVGPKNIQYF